This T cell receptor (beta chain) stems from a study of blood T cell repertoires in COVID-19. Overall study context: Acute and convalescent COVID-19 specimens originated in the United States, Italy and Spain.

Original analysis: By means of reference gene primer amplification, nucleated cell counts were estimated. Assay used: immunoSEQ multiplex PCR; TCRdb lists only in-frame clones, some missing. V and J calls and clone size are copied from that table; D and trimming were computed from the DNA. The sample consists of tens of thousands of clones, around 80% of them appearing once. Sequenced: peripheral blood. The sequence derives from a woman aged 80 or older with acute or convalescent COVID-19.

Here the CDR3 DNA reads TGCGCCAGCAGCATCGGGGATAGCAATCAGCCCCAGCATTTT. Translating it yields CASSIGDSNQPQHF. The gene calls are TRBV5-1 and TRBJ1-5; no definite D call. CDR3 length: 14 residues. CDR1 and CDR2 (germline): SGHRS, YFSETQ. V was shortened by 4 bases and J by 0 bases, with 8 bases between the two germline ends.